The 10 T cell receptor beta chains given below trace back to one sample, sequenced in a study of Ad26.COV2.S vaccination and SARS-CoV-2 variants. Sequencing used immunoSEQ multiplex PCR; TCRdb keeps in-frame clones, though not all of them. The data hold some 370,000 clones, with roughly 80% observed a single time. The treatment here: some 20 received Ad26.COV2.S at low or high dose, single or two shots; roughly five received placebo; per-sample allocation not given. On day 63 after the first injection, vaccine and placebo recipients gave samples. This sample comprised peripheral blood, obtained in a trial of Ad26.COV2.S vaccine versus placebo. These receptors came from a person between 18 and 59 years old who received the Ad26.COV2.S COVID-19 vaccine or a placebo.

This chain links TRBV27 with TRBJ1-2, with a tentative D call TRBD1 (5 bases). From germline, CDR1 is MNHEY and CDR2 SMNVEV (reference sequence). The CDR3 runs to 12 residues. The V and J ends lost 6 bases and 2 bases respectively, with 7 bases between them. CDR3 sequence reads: CASRRGNYGYTF. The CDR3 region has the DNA TGTGCCAGCAGACGGGGCAACTATGGCTACACCTTC.

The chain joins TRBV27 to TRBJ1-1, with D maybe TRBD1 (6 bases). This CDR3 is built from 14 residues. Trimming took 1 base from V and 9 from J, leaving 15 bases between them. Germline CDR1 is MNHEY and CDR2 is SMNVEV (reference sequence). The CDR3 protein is CASSLLPQQGQAFF. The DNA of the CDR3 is TGTGCCAGCAGTTTATTGCCTCAACAGGGCCAAGCTTTCTTT.

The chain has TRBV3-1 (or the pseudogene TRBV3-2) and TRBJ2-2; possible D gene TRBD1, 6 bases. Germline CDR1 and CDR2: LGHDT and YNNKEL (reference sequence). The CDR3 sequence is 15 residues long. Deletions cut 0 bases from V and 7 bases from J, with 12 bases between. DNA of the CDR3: TGTGCCAGCAGCCAAGAATTAACAGGGATCGGGGAGCTGTTTTTT. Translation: CASSQELTGIGELFF.

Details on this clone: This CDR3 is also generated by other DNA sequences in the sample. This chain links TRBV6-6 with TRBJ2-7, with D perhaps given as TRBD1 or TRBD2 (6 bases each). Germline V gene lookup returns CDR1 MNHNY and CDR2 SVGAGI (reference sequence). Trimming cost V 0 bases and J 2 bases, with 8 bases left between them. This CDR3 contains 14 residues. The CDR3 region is CASSYSGGPYEQYF. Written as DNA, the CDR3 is TGTGCCAGCAGTTACTCGGGGGGCCCCTACGAGCAGTACTTC.

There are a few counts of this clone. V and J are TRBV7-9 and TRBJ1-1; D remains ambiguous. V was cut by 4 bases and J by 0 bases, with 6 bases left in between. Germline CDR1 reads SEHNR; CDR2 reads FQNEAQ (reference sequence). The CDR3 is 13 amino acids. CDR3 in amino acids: CASSSELNTEAFF. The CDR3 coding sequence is TGTGCCAGCAGCTCGGAGCTGAACACTGAAGCTTTCTTT.

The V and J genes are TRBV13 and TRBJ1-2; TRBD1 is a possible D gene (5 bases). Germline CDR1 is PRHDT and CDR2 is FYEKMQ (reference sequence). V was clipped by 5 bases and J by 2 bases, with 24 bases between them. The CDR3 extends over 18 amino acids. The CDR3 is CASSPRGLRRGRNYGYTF. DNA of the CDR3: TGTGCCAGCAGCCCTAGGGGCCTCCGAAGGGGCCGAAACTATGGCTACACCTTC.

CDR3 bases: TGTGCCAGCAGCTTACGGGACGGGGAGACCCAGTACTTC. Translating it yields CASSLRDGETQYF. The rearrangement uses TRBV11-3 and TRBJ2-5; tentatively, D is TRBD1 or TRBD2 (5 bases each). This CDR3 has 13 residues. CDR1 is SGHNT and CDR2 is YENEEA in the germline V gene. With 2 bases removed from V and 5 bases from J, the gap between germline ends came to 9 bases.

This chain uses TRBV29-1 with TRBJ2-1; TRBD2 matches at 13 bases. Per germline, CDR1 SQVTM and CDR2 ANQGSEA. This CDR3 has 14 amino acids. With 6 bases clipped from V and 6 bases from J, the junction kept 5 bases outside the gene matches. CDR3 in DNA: TGCAGCGTCACCGGACTAGCGGGGGTCAATGAGCAGTTCTTC. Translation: CSVTGLAGVNEQFF.

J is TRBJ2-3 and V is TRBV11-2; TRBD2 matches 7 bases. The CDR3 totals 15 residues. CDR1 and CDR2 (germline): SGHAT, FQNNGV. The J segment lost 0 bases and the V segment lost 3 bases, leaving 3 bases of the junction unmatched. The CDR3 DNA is TGTGCCAGCAGCTTTTCCGGGGGGAGCACAGATACGCAGTATTTT. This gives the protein CASSFSGGSTDTQYF.

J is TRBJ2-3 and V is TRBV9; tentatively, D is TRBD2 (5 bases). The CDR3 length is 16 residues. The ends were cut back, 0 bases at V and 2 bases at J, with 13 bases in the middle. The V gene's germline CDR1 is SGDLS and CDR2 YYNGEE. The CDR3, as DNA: TGTGCCAGCAGCGTAGCTACGGGGAGCCTCACAGATACGCAGTATTTT. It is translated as CASSVATGSLTDTQYF.